This TCR beta chain was documented in a study of response to subunit inactivated influenza vaccine (dated by TCRdb to 2017 to 2018). In terms of the full investigation: Deep quantitative profiling of the T cell receptor repertoire was used in the study to follow responses to a trivalent subunit inactivated influenza vaccine. What the work shows at the level of the full study, not this receptor alone: It was suggested by the authors that each seasonal influenza vaccination may recruit only a limited number of new T cells.

A few counts support this clonotype. The antigen it recognizes is unknown. No base qualities exist here, and no much larger clone lies one base off it. The library was built by means of RT-PCR. Sequenced using an Illumina HiSeq 2500. Starting from the raw public reads, TCRdb applied fastp trimming at Q25, assembled clones with MiXCR and retained in-frame beta chains. One record per CDR3 amino acid sequence lists the most common genes and DNA. The sample profile shows about 830,000 distinct CDR3 sequences; less than 20% of them were found once. The top ten clonotypes cover approximately 11% of the sample. The CDR3 holds 13 amino acids from the cysteine to the phenylalanine. Kept here is only the CDR3 DNA, which spans 39 bases and is read in frame from base 1. CDR1 LNHNV and CDR2 YYDKDF are derived from the germline V gene (reference sequence). The junction shows trimming of 8 bases on V and 5 bases on J, and the gene matches do not reach 7 bases of it.

This receptor was identified in a man aged 50 or older who received an inactivated influenza vaccine. Donor details come from another sample of the same person, matched by shared clones. The starting material was PBMCs from blood, obtained roughly 5 days after vaccination. Recombination joined TRBV15 with TRBJ2-5, with 8 junctional bases fitting TRBD2. At the DNA level, the sequence is TGTGCCACCTCGGGACTAGTGGGGGAGACCCAGTACTTC. This sequence encodes CATSGLVGETQYF.